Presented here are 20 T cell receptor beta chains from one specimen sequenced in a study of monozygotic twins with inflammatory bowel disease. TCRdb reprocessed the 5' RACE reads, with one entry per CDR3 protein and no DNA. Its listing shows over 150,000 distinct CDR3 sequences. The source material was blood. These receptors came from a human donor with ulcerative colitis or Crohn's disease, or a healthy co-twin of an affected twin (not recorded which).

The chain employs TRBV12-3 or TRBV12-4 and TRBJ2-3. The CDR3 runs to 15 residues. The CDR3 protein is CASSLAVLDVNTQYF.

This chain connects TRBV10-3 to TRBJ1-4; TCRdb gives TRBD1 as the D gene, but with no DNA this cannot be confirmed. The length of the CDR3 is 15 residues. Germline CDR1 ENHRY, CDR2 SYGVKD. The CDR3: CAISVGGTGDEKLFF.

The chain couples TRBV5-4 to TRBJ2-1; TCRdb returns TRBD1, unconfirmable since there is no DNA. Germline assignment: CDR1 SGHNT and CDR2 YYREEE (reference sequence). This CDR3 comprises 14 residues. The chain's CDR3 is CASSISAGHDEQFF.

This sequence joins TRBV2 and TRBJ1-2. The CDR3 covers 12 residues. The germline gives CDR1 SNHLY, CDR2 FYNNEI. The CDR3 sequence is CASNSYSYGYTF.

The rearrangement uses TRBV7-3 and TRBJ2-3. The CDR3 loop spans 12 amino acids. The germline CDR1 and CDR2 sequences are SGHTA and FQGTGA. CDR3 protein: CSSSQTTDTQYF.

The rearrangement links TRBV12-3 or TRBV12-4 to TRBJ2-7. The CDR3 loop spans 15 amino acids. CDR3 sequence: CASSFAGSRSYEQYF.

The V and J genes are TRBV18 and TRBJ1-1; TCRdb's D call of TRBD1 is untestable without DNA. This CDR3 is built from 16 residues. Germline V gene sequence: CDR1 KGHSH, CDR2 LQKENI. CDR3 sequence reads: CASSPGKGTPGTEAFF.

The CDR3 spells CASSLGWLAGGFTQYF. The V gene is TRBV7-2, the J gene TRBJ2-3; lacking DNA, the TRBD2 call made by TCRdb goes unchecked. The CDR3 consists of 16 residues. Germline loops: CDR1 SGHTA, CDR2 FQGNSA.

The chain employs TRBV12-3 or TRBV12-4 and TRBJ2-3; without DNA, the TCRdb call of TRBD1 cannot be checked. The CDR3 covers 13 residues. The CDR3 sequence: CASTPTGPDTQYF.

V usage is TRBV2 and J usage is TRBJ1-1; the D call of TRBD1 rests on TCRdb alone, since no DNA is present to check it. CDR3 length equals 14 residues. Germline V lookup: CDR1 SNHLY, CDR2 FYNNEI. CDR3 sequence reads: CASSEALGTGGAFF.

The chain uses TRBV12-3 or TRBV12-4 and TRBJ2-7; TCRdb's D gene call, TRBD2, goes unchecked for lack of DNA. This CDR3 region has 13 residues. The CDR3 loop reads CASLSGVDYEQYF.

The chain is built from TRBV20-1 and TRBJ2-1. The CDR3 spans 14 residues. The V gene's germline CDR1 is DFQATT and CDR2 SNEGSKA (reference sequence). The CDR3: CSARGISSYNEQFF.

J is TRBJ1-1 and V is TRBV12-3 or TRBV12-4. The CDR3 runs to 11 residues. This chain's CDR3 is CASSPNTEAFF.

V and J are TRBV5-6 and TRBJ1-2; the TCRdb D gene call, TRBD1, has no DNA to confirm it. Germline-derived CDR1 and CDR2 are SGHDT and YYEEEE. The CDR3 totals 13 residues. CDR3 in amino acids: CASSSGQGSGYTF.

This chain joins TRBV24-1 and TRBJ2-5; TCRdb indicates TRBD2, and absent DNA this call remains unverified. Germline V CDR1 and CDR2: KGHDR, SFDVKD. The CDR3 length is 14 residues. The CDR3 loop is CATSSASGRETQYF.

The CDR3 reads CASSFGQGFDEQFF. V usage is TRBV5-1 and J usage is TRBJ2-1; without DNA, the TCRdb call of TRBD1 cannot be checked. Germline CDR1 SGHRS, CDR2 YFSETQ. This CDR3 is built from 14 residues.

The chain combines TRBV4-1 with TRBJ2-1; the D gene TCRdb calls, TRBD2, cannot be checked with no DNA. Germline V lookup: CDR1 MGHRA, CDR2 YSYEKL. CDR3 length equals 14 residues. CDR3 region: CASSQDPGLDRQFF.

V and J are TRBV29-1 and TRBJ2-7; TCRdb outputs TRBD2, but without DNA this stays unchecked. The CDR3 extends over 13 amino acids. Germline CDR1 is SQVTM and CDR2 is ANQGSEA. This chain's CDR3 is CSVQRAGGTEQYF.

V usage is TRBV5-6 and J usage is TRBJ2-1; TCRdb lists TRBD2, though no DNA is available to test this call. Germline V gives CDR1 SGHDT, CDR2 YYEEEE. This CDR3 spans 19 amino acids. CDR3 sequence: CASTRKLAGGPSNYNEQFF.

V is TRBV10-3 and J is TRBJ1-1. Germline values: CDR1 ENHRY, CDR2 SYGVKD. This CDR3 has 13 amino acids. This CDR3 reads CAISDGRDSGAFF.